These T cell receptor beta chains were read from a single sample in a study of T-cell reconstitution after alpha-beta-depleted transplantation in children. TCRdb re-analysed the PCR reads in MiXCR, keeping a single row per CDR3 protein. The sample includes roughly 32,000 distinct CDR3 sequences, under 8% of them seen just once. This specimen consisted of peripheral blood, obtained 60 days after TCRalphabeta/CD19-depleted stem cell transplant. These receptors were collected from a child under two years old who had a stem cell transplant for acute myeloid leukemia, so the T cells may come from the graft donor. Both conserved end residues are part of each CDR3. Fields, in order: J gene, clone size, D gene, V gene, CDR3 DNA, CDR3 protein. A D gene is named only where the DNA matches it firmly. Where a row states a size, it is once, few, many or the class of an expanded clone; other rows omit it.

j_gene: TRBJ2-3
abundance: many
d_gene: .
v_gene: TRBV5-6
CDR3nt: TGTGCCAGCAGCGGCGGACTCCCCGGAGATACGCAGTATTTT
CDR3aa: CASSGGLPGDTQYF

j_gene: TRBJ1-1
abundance: many
d_gene: .
v_gene: TRBV29-1
CDR3nt: TGCAGCTTTAGGGGGGGGGATAACACTGAAGCTTTCTTT
CDR3aa: CSFRGGDNTEAFF

j_gene: TRBJ1-5
abundance: few
d_gene: TRBD1
v_gene: TRBV19
CDR3nt: TGTGCCAGTAGACTACACAGGGGGCCCAATCAGCCCCAGCATTTT
CDR3aa: CASRLHRGPNQPQHF

j_gene: TRBJ2-1
abundance: many
d_gene: TRBD1
v_gene: TRBV7-9
CDR3nt: TGTGCCAGCAGCTCTCCGACAGGGTTTGTCAAGGATGAGCAGTTCTTC
CDR3aa: CASSSPTGFVKDEQFF

j_gene: TRBJ2-1
abundance: .
d_gene: .
v_gene: TRBV6-4
CDR3nt: TGTACCTGCAGCACCACGACCTTTTGGCGGGCGACATACAATGAGCAGTTCTTC
CDR3aa: CTCSTTTFWRATYNEQFF

j_gene: TRBJ2-7
abundance: many
d_gene: .
v_gene: TRBV6-2/TRBV6-3
CDR3nt: TGTGCCAGCAGTTGGCGGTCAAGCGAGCAGTACTTC
CDR3aa: CASSWRSSEQYF

j_gene: TRBJ2-1
abundance: many
d_gene: TRBD2
v_gene: TRBV29-1
CDR3nt: TGCAGCGTTGAGGGGGGGGAACAGGGAACTAGCGGGAGAGGAAATGAGCAGTTCTTC
CDR3aa: CSVEGGEQGTSGRGNEQFF

j_gene: TRBJ2-7
abundance: many
d_gene: .
v_gene: TRBV10-3
CDR3nt: TGTGCCATCAGTGAGTCGCAGGGTATCGCCTACGAGCAGTACTTC
CDR3aa: CAISESQGIAYEQYF

j_gene: TRBJ2-7
abundance: many
d_gene: TRBD2
v_gene: TRBV13
CDR3nt: TGTGCCAGCAGCTCTTCTAGCGGGGATGTTTACGAGCAGTACTTC
CDR3aa: CASSSSSGDVYEQYF

j_gene: TRBJ1-5
abundance: many
d_gene: TRBD1
v_gene: TRBV10-2
CDR3nt: TGCGCCAGCAGTGAGCCCGGGACAGGGATGTTTCAGCCCCAGCATTTT
CDR3aa: CASSEPGTGMFQPQHF

j_gene: TRBJ2-3
abundance: many
d_gene: .
v_gene: TRBV20-1
CDR3nt: TGCAGTGTTCAGAGGGGCACAGATACGCAGTATTTT
CDR3aa: CSVQRGTDTQYF

j_gene: TRBJ1-2
abundance: once
d_gene: .
v_gene: TRBV2
CDR3nt: TGTGCCAGCAGGGGGAGGGGCCGGGGCTATGGCTACACCTTC
CDR3aa: CASRGRGRGYGYTF

j_gene: TRBJ2-3
abundance: many
d_gene: .
v_gene: TRBV10-3
CDR3nt: TGTGCCATCAGTAAACTAGAGGATACGCAGTATTTT
CDR3aa: CAISKLEDTQYF

j_gene: TRBJ1-1
abundance: many
d_gene: .
v_gene: TRBV12-3/TRBV12-4
CDR3nt: TGTGCCAGCAGTTTCCGGGTGGGGAACACTGAAGCTTTCTTT
CDR3aa: CASSFRVGNTEAFF

j_gene: TRBJ1-1
abundance: many
d_gene: .
v_gene: TRBV20-1
CDR3nt: TGCAGTGCGAAATGGCCGAAGCGGAACACTGAAGCTTTCTTT
CDR3aa: CSAKWPKRNTEAFF

j_gene: TRBJ1-2
abundance: many
d_gene: .
v_gene: TRBV2
CDR3nt: TGTGCCACCTCAGCGGTGGGTACCTATGGCTACACCTTC
CDR3aa: CATSAVGTYGYTF

j_gene: TRBJ1-2
abundance: many
d_gene: .
v_gene: TRBV6-6
CDR3nt: TGTGCCAGCAGTTACAAGGGAGACTATGGCTACACCTTC
CDR3aa: CASSYKGDYGYTF